This T cell receptor beta chain originates from a study of blood T cells in healthy people across ages. Looking at the study overall: T cells yielded about one barcoded beta molecule per two cells through template switching.

Next came a second PCR, run for roughly 7 to 12 cycles, which used a sample-barcoded 5' primer along with a J-beta primer mix. Every single cDNA molecule received a tag from a template-switch adaptor with 12 random nucleotides. In TCRdb, the 5' RACE reads were re-called with MiXCR into one record per CDR3 protein. The sample consists of a few hundred thousand distinct CDR3 sequences, 27% of them appearing once. The germline V gene encodes CDR1 SQVTM and CDR2 ANQGSEA. V lost 0 bases, J lost 7 bases, and 18 bases lay in between. This CDR3 is built from 15 residues. The same data also went into a second study, on T cells of mothers and their children. That report notes: Once extracted, all RNA went into cDNA synthesis at roughly 1.4 ug per 15 ul.

The sequence was collected from a boy aged 2-15 years in good health. The sample comprised blood. This rearrangement joins TRBV29-1 to TRBJ1-2; D uncertain. The CDR3 is CSVEDLGSELGGYTF. The CDR3, as DNA: TGCAGCGTTGAAGATCTGGGCAGCGAGTTAGGTGGCTACACCTTC.